This TCR beta chain appears in the sequencing data of a study of blood T cell repertoires in COVID-19. Study-wide context: Acute and convalescent COVID-19 samples came from the United States, Italy and Spain. Sample material is recorded as cDNA or gDNA derived from T cells, B-cell-depleted T cells, or PBMCs.

This clone was detected once. The CDR3 has 18 residues. In germline, CDR1 is KGHDR, CDR2 SFDVKD. With 4 bases clipped from V and 1 base from J, the junction kept 11 bases outside the gene matches. Original data processing: Reference gene primers were amplified, and this amplification served to estimate nucleated cell counts. Profiling relied on immunoSEQ multiplex PCR, and the TCRdb table lists in-frame clones only, not all of them. V and J calls and clone size are as listed in that table; D and trimming were resolved from the DNA. The sample includes some 70,000 clones, roughly 84% of them seen just once.

The V gene is TRBV24-1, the J gene TRBJ2-2; 7 bases fit TRBD1. The specimen was peripheral blood. This TCR was recovered from a man aged 50 to 59 with active COVID-19. Here the CDR3 reads CATSDQSPGQRNTGELFF. The DNA of the CDR3 is TGTGCCACCAGTGACCAATCACCGGGACAGAGGAACACCGGGGAGCTGTTTTTT.